This TCR beta chain stems from a study of T cells in localized non-small cell lung cancer. Findings and limits, study-wide: Heterogeneity remains possible because sequencing was limited to only one tumor region. Adjacent lung held a median around 56 of the top 100 tumor clones. Uninvolved adjacent lung showed higher T cell clonality than tumor.

The V gene's germline CDR1 is SGDLS and CDR2 YYNGEE. The CDR3 length is 15 residues. V was trimmed by 0 bases and J by 1 base, leaving 10 bases between them. Method: immunoSEQ multiplex PCR; TCRdb's copy keeps in-frame clones and lacks some. The sample has some 71,000 clones; 84% are singletons. In regard to this clone: As yet, its antigen is unknown.

Specimen: peripheral blood, collected before any cancer treatment. This receptor was identified in a female donor at least 60 years old with stage I lung adenocarcinoma. The genes are TRBV9 and TRBJ1-1; D remains unclear. The DNA of the CDR3 is TGTGCCAGCAGCGTAGTTCCAACCCCGAACACTGAAGCTTTCTTT. Translated, it gives CASSVVPTPNTEAFF.